One sample yielded the 2 T cell receptor beta chains listed below, sequenced in a study of shared clonotypes between healthy human individuals. Only in-frame clones appear in the TCRdb table, and some are missing; sequencing was by immunoSEQ multiplex PCR. The sample shows approximately 1.4 million clones, 95% to 99% of them seen only once. The sample consisted of naive CD4+ T cells sorted from blood. Subset indicated: CD45RA+ positively selected. The receptors here all came from a young man in good health.

The chain combines TRBV5-1 with TRBJ2-1; 7 nucleotides agree with TRBD2. CDR3 length equals 14 residues. Germline trimming cut 4 bases from V and 6 bases from J; bases unmatched to any gene: 7. CDR1 SGHRS and CDR2 YFSETQ come from the germline V gene. The CDR3 DNA reads TGCGCCAGCAGCCCATCGACTAGCTCCAATGAGCAGTTCTTC. Its protein product is CASSPSTSSNEQFF.

The V call is TRBV7-2, the J call TRBJ1-2, with TRBD1 identical over 8 bases. J lost 4 bases, V lost 4 bases, and 11 bases had no gene match. Germline CDR1 reads SGHTA; CDR2 reads FQGNSA. The CDR3 totals 16 residues. CDR3 sequence (DNA): TGTGCCAGCAGCTCGGGACAGGCCTTAGTGGGCTATGGCTACACCTTC. Amino acid sequence: CASSSGQALVGYGYTF. Full variable domain (rest looked up from reference TRBV7-2 and TRBJ1-2): GAGVSQSPSNKVTEKGKDVELRCDPISGHTALYWYRQSLGQGLEFLIYFQGNSAPDKSGLPSDRFSAERTGGSVSTLTIQRTQQEDSAVYLCASSSGQALVGYGYTFGSGTRLTVV.